This T cell receptor (beta chain) was profiled in a study of blood T cell repertoires in COVID-19. As for the study in general: From the United States, Italy and Spain came samples of acute and convalescent COVID-19.

Adults between roughly 18 and 89 years of age took part from 24 US areas. Participants' reported clinical history set cohort assignment. Either two negative PCRs, clearance, or symptom resolution qualified Cohort 3 donors as recovered. Germline CDR1 is SGHTS and CDR2 is YDEGEE. The CDR3 is 13 residues long. The V end lost 0 bases, the J end lost 8 bases, and 11 bases lay between the germline ends. The data were produced by immunoSEQ multiplex PCR, yet TCRdb's version contains in-frame clones alone and is incomplete. The data hold 200,000 to 250,000 clones, with 82% observed a single time. The specimen was PBMCs or T cells enriched from blood (not recorded which). This TCR came from a man aged 35 to 55 who had recovered from COVID-19. The rearrangement joins TRBV5-8 to TRBJ1-1; D remains unclear. The CDR3 region has the DNA TGTGCCAGCAGCTTGGCCAGGCCAACCGAAGCTTTCTTT. Its translation is CASSLARPTEAFF.